The sequence of this T cell receptor beta chain was determined in a study of CD8+ T cells in alopecia areata. Once RNA had been extracted, it was reverse transcribed into cDNA to act as the sequencing template. Clones were read by immunoSEQ multiplex PCR, and TCRdb kept only the in-frame ones, dropping some. The sample shows over 100,000 clones, under 60% of them seen only once. The germline V gene has CDR1 SGHRS and CDR2 YFSETQ. V was trimmed by 4 bases and J by 2 bases, leaving 5 bases between them. CDR3 size: 12 residues. The treatment is: oral pan-JAK inhibitor, 5-10 mg twice daily. V usage is TRBV5-1 and J usage is TRBJ2-3, with unresolved D. The receptor's source is a human donor with alopecia areata. Sequenced here: CD8+ T cells sorted from blood, sampled at week 24, from a patient treated with tofacitinib. The DNA of the CDR3 is TGCGCCAGCAGCCCTAACACAGATACGCAGTATTTT. It is translated as CASSPNTDTQYF.